Each of the 15 T cell receptor beta chains below was sequenced from the same sample in a study of beta chain features in type 1 diabetes. Whole-study findings and limits: The study found moderately but significantly shorter TCRB CDR3s in all four CD4+ subsets of Type 1 diabetes patients.

As every portion of the isolated RNA was reverse transcribed, the sequencing read expressed TCRB transcripts. Clones were read by immunoSEQ multiplex PCR, and TCRdb kept only the in-frame ones, dropping some. Of some 360,000 clones listed, over 8.5% are singletons. These receptors lack a known antigen. Sequenced material: central memory CD4+ T cells from blood. The receptors shown here come from a man in his thirties or forties with type 1 diabetes.

This clone has a handful of counts. A clone one base away is much larger, so this may be a read error. The chain combines TRBV4-2 with TRBJ2-4; maybe TRBD1 (5 bases). This CDR3 has 15 amino acids. V was cut by 0 bases and J by 7 bases, with 13 bases left in between. CDR1 and CDR2 from the germline V gene are LGHNA and YNFKEQ. The DNA of the CDR3 is TGTGCCAGCAGCCAAGAATGGCAGGGCTACAACATTCAGTACTTC. As protein: CASSQEWQGYNIQYF.

The J gene is TRBJ2-6, the V gene TRBV27; D may be TRBD1 (5 bases). Germline CDR1 reads MNHEY; CDR2 reads SMNVEV (reference sequence). The CDR3 loop spans 18 amino acids. V lost 6 bases and J lost 0, with 18 bases in between. The CDR3 loop is CASSRSLGPSSGANVLTF. In nucleotides, the CDR3 is TGTGCCAGCAGCCGCTCCCTGGGGCCAAGCTCTGGGGCCAACGTCCTGACTTTC.

The chain combines TRBV7-2 with TRBJ1-4; D is unresolved. CDR1 SGHTA and CDR2 FQGNSA come from the germline V gene. Trimming cost V 3 bases and J 5 bases, with 10 bases left between them. The CDR3 spans 14 residues. CDR3 amino acids: CASSLAGGNEKLFF. The CDR3 DNA is TGTGCCAGCAGCTTGGCAGGAGGGAATGAAAAACTGTTTTTT.

This clone has just a few counts. The V gene is TRBV10-3, the J gene TRBJ1-1, with TRBD1 matching 7 bases. The V gene end was trimmed by 4 bases and the J gene end by 0 bases; junction bases not matched to a gene: 5. Per germline, CDR1 ENHRY and CDR2 SYGVKD. The CDR3 runs 15 residues. The CDR3 is CAISGGDSVNTEAFF. CDR3 bases: TGTGCCATCAGTGGAGGGGACAGTGTGAACACTGAAGCTTTCTTT.

In the case of this clone: A far more abundant clone sits one base away, making this likely a read error. The chain has TRBV7-3 and TRBJ2-5; 10 bases line up with TRBD2. The DNA end favors TRBJ2-7, so the J call may be wrong. CDR1 is SGHTA, CDR2 FQGTGA, per germline. CDR3 length equals 14 residues. CDR3 nucleotides: TGTGCCGGCAGCGGAACTAGCGGGAAATACGAGCAGTACTTC. It encodes CAGSGTSGKYEQYF.

This clone was seen at least ten times. The chain carries TRBV19 and TRBJ2-1; 11 positions match TRBD2. Germline V gene lookup returns CDR1 LNHDA and CDR2 SQIVND (reference sequence). There are 16 residues in the CDR3. V was clipped by 4 bases and J by 4 bases; unmatched bases: 6. CDR3 sequence: CASSTDTSGGYNEQFF. CDR3 DNA: TGTGCCAGTAGTACCGACACTAGCGGGGGATACAATGAGCAGTTCTTC.

This clone appeared a few times. The chain employs TRBV7-3 and TRBJ2-2; 7 nucleotides line up with TRBD1. Looked up from germline, CDR1 is SGHTA and CDR2 is FQGTGA. V gave up 2 bases and J gave up 1 base; unmatched junction bases: 1. The CDR3 length is 15 residues. CDR3 residues: CASSLGQVNTGELFF. CDR3 nucleotide sequence: TGTGCCAGCAGCTTAGGACAGGTGAACACCGGGGAGCTGTTTTTT.

This clone was seen more than once but under ten times. CDR3 nucleotides: TGTGCCAGTAGAATCTCGCAAACCAACGTCCTGACTTTC. It encodes CASRISQTNVLTF. This chain uses TRBV19 with TRBJ2-6; D is ambiguous. Between the trimmed V and J ends, which lost 6 bases and 8 bases, there was a span of 11 bases. This CDR3 spans 13 amino acids. Germline CDR1 is LNHDA and CDR2 is SQIVND (reference sequence). Full variable domain (remainder filled in from reference TRBV19 and TRBJ2-6): DGGITQSPKYLFRKEGQNVTLSCEQNLNHDAMYWYRQDPGQGLRLIYYSQIVNDFQKGDIAEGYSVSREKKESFPLTVTSAQKNPTAFYLCASRISQTNVLTFGAGSRLTVL.

This clone was detected only a few times. The chain links TRBV25-1 to TRBJ1-1, with no clear D. This CDR3 contains 15 residues. Germline loops: CDR1 MGHDK, CDR2 SYGVNS. The V and J ends lost 0 bases and 0 bases respectively, with 8 bases between them. The CDR3 loop is CASSEYGVVNTEAFF. CDR3 DNA sequence: TGTGCCAGCAGTGAATATGGAGTAGTGAACACTGAAGCTTTCTTT.

There are a few counts of this clone. The chain recombines TRBV6-4 with TRBJ2-7; tentatively, D is TRBD1 or TRBD2 (5 bases each). V was shortened by 5 bases and J by 7 bases, with 15 bases between the two germline ends. Germline V gives CDR1 MRHNA, CDR2 SNTAGT. The CDR3 covers 13 residues. The CDR3 sequence is CASSSGRDAEQYF. CDR3 DNA: TGTGCCAGCAGTTCAGGCAGGGACGCGGAGCAGTACTTC.

A few counts support this clone. V gene TRBV27 combines with J gene TRBJ1-2; D is possibly TRBD1 (5 bases). The V and J ends lost 6 bases and 0 bases respectively, with 14 bases between them. Looked up from germline, CDR1 is MNHEY and CDR2 is SMNVEV (reference sequence). This CDR3 is built from 15 residues. CDR3: CASRPGSPSNYGYTF. Written as DNA, the CDR3 is TGTGCCAGCAGACCAGGGTCCCCTTCTAACTATGGCTACACCTTC.

The V call is TRBV6-5, the J call TRBJ2-5, with 11 bases that match TRBD1. V lost 6 bases and J lost 5; bases outside the gene matches: 2. The germline gives CDR1 MNHEY, CDR2 SVGAGI. CDR3 length equals 13 residues. The CDR3 sequence: CASRDRGRETQYF. CDR3 DNA: TGTGCCAGCAGGGACAGGGGGCGCGAGACCCAGTACTTC.

This clone came up a few times. The V gene is TRBV6-5, the J gene TRBJ1-5; D gene ambiguous. This CDR3 is 13 amino acids long. Germline lookup yields CDR1 MNHEY and CDR2 SVGAGI. Deletions cut 6 bases from V and 5 bases from J, with 11 bases between. CDR3 DNA: TGTGCCAGCAGACTCGACGGGGATCAGCCCCAGCATTTT. Its translation is CASRLDGDQPQHF.

This clone was detected a few times. V gene TRBV14 combines with J gene TRBJ2-2; 9 nucleotides agree with TRBD2. This CDR3 has 17 residues. The J segment lost 7 bases and the V segment lost 1 base, leaving 10 bases of the junction unmatched. Germline V gene sequence: CDR1 SGHDN, CDR2 FVKESK. CDR3 residues: CASSQVRGSGSIGELFF. The CDR3 DNA reads as TGTGCCAGCAGCCAAGTACGGGGTAGCGGGAGTATCGGGGAGCTGTTTTTT.

This clone was seen at least ten times. The CDR3 reads CASSQRLTGELFF. CDR3 DNA sequence: TGCGCCAGCAGCCAGAGGTTAACCGGGGAGCTGTTTTTT. J is TRBJ2-2 and V is TRBV4-3; D remains unclear. In germline, CDR1 is LGHNA, CDR2 YSLEER. The V gene lost 3 bases and the J gene lost 5 bases, with 7 bases spanning the gap. The CDR3 is 13 amino acids.